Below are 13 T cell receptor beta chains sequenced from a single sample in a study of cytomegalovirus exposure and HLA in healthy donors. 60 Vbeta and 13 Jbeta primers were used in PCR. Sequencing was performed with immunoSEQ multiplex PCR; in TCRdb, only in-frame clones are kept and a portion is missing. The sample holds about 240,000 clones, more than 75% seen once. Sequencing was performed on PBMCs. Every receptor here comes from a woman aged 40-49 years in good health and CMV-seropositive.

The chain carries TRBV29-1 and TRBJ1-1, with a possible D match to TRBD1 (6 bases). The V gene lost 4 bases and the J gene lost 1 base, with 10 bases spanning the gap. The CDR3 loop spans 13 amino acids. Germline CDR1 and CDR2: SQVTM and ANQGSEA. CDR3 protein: CSVAAQGNTEAFF. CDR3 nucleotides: TGCAGCGTTGCCGCACAGGGGAACACTGAAGCTTTCTTT.

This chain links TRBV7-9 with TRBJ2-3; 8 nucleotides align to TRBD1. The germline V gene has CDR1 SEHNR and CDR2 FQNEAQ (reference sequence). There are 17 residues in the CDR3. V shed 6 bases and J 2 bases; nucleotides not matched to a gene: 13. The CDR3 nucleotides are TGTGCCAGCAGTCAACTCAGGGGGCGAGAGTTCACAGATACGCAGTATTTT. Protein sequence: CASSQLRGREFTDTQYF.

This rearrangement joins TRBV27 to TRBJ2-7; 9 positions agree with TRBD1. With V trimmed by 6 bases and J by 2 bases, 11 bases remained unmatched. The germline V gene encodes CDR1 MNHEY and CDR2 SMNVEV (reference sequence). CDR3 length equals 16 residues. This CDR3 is CASRSPGQGSTYEQYF. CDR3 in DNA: TGTGCCAGCAGGTCCCCAGGACAGGGGTCAACCTACGAGCAGTACTTC.

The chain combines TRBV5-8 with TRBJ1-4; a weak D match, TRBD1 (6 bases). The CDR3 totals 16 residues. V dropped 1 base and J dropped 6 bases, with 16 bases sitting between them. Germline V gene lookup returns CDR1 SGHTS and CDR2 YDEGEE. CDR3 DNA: TGTGCCAGCAGCTTGTCTGGGGCAGGGGTATATGAAAAACTGTTTTTT. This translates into CASSLSGAGVYEKLFF.

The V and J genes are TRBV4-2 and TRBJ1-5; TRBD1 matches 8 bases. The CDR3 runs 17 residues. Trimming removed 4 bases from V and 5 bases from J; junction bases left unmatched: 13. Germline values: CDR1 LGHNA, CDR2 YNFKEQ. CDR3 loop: CASSLTGLQGGHQPQHF. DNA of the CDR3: TGTGCCAGCAGCCTAACGGGCCTACAGGGGGGTCATCAGCCCCAGCATTTT.

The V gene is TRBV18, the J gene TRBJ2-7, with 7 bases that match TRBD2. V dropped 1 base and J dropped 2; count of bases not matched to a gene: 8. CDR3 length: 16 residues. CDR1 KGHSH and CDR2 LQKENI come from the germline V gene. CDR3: CASSPLDGGSTYEQYF. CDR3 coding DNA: TGTGCCAGCTCACCACTTGACGGGGGGTCAACCTACGAGCAGTACTTC.

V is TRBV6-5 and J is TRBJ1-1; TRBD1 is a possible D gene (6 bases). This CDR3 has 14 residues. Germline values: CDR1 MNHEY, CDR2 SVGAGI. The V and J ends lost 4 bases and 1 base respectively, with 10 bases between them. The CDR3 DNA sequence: TGTGCCAGCAGTTGGTTAGGGGGGAACACTGAAGCTTTCTTT. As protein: CASSWLGGNTEAFF.

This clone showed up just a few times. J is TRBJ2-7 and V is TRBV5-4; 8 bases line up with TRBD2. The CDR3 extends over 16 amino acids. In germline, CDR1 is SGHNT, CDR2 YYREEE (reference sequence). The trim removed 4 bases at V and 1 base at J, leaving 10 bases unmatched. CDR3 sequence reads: CASSHLSSGESYEQYF. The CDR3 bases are TGTGCCAGCAGCCACCTAAGTAGCGGGGAATCCTACGAGCAGTACTTC.

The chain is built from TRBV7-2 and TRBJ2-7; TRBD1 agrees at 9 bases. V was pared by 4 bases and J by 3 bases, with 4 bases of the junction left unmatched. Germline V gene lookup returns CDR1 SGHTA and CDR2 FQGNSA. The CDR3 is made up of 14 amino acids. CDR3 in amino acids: CASSYLGQGYEQYF. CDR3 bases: TGTGCCAGCAGCTACCTGGGACAGGGCTACGAGCAGTACTTC. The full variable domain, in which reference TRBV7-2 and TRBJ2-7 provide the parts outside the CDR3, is GAGVSQSPSNKVTEKGKDVELRCDPISGHTALYWYRQSLGQGLEFLIYFQGNSAPDKSGLPSDRFSAERTGGSVSTLTIQRTQQEDSAVYLCASSYLGQGYEQYFGPGTRLTVT.

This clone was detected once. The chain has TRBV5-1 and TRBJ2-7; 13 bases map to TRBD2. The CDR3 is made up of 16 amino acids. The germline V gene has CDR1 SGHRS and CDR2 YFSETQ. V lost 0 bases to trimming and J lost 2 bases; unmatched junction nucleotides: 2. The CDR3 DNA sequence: TGCGCCAGCAGCTTGGGGGGGACTAGCGGGACCTACGAGCAGTACTTC. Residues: CASSLGGTSGTYEQYF.

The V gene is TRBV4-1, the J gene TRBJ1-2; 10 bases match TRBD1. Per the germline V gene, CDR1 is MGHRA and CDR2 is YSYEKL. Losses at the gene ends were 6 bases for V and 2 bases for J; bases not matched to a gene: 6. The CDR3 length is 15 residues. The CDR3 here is CASRRGGQGNYGYTF. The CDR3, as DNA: TGCGCCAGCAGACGCGGGGGACAGGGGAACTATGGCTACACCTTC.

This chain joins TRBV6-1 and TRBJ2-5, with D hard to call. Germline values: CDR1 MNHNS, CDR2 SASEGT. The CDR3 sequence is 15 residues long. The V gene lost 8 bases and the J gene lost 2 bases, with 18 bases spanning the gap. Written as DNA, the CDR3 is TGTGCCAGCGGAACCTTAGGAGCACAACAAGAGACCCAGTACTTC. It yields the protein CASGTLGAQQETQYF.

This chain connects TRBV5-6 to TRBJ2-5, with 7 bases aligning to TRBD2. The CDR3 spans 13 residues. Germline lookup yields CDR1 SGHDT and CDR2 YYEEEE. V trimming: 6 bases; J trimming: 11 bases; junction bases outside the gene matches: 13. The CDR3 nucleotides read TGTGCCAGCACCTTTCGACCGGGAGGTGAGCAGTACTTC. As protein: CASTFRPGGEQYF.